This T cell receptor beta chain derives from a study of regulatory and conventional T cells in RAG deficiency. Study findings and constraints: Patient subsets had shorter CDR3s; Omenn Treg-Tconv overlap exceeded 75%. Control T-cell subsets had markedly higher Shannon entropy and lower Simpson indices than RAG-deficient patients. In Omenn syndrome, sorted "Tregs" may be peripherally activated cells.

Notes on this clone: Its antigen is unknown.

This CDR3 comprises 13 residues. Trimming left V 3 bases short and J 0 bases short, with 5 bases between. CDR1 SGHDN and CDR2 FVKESK come from the germline V gene. The table came from immunoSEQ multiplex PCR; TCRdb's copy has only in-frame clones and leaves some out. This sample has roughly 20,000 clones, with over 80% found just once. The sorted regulatory T cells were CD4+, CD25-high and CD127-low, with genomic DNA sequenced. The sample also formed part of further work on regulatory T cells. Per that study: The PCR used 52 TRBV and 13 TRBJ primers.

This TCR was recovered from a human donor in good health. The source material was Tregs sorted from blood. This chain links TRBV14 with TRBJ1-2, with D unresolved. The CDR3 region has the DNA TGTGCCAGCAGCCAGCAATCTAACTATGGCTACACCTTC. This encodes CASSQQSNYGYTF.